This T cell receptor beta chain is from a study of OX40 agonist ivuxolimab in advanced cancers. Overall study: Patients took ivuxolimab, an agonistic anti-OX40 (CD134) antibody.

V dropped 7 bases and J dropped 4; count of bases not matched to a gene: 9. Germline V gene lookup returns CDR1 MGHDK and CDR2 SYGVNS. CDR3 size: 14 residues. The study, taken as a whole, reports: Clonal expansion by week 6 occurred in CD4+ and CD8+ blood T cells (at 0.1 to 3.0 mg/kg). Patients with a partial response at 0.1-3.0 mg/kg had among the lowest clonal expansion.

Using immunoSEQ multiplex PCR, the repertoire was profiled, and TCRdb retains in-frame clones only, with some absent. The sample yields some 74,000 clones, 82% seen once. As for this clone: Its antigen is as yet unknown.

The sequencing used CD4+ or CD8+ T cells sorted from blood, collected in a trial of the OX40 agonist ivuxolimab. The gene calls are TRBV25-1 and TRBJ1-1, with TRBD1 matching 7 bases. The sequence was collected from an adult with an advanced solid tumor such as melanoma, head and neck, liver or kidney cancer. CDR3 nucleotides: TGTGCCAGCATCCACCCAGGGGGTGGCACTGAAGCTTTCTTT. This gives the protein CASIHPGGGTEAFF.